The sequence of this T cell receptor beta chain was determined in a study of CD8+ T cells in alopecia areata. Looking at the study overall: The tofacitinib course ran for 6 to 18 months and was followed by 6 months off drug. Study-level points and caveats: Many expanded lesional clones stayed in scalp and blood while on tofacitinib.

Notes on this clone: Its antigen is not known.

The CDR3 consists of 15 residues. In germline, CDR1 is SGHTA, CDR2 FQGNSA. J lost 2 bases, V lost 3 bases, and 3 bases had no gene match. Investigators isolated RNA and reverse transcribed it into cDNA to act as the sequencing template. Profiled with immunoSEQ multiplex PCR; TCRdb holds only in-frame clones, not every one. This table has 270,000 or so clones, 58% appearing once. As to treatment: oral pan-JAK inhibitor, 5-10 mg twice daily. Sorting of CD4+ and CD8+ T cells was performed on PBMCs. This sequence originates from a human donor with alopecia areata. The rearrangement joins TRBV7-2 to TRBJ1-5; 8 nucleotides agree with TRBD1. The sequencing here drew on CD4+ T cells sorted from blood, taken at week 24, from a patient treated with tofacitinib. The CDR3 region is CASSLGQAGNQPQHF. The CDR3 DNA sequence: TGTGCCAGCAGCTTGGGACAGGCGGGCAATCAGCCCCAGCATTTT.